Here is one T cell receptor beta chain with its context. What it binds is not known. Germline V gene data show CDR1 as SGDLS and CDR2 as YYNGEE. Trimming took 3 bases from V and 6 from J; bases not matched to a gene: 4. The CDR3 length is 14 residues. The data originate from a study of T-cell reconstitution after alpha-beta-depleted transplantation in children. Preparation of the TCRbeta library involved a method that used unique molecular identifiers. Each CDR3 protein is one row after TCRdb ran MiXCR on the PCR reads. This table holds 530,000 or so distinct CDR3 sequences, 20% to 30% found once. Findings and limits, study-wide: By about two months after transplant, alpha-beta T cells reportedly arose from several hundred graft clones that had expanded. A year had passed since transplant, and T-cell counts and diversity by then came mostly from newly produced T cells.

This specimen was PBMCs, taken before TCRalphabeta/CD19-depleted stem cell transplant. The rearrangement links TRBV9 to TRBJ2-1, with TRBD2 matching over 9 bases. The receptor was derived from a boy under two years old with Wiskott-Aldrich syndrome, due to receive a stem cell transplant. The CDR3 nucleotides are TGTGCCAGCAGCGGGATAGCGGGAGCCAATGAGCAGTTCTTC. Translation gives CASSGIAGANEQFF.